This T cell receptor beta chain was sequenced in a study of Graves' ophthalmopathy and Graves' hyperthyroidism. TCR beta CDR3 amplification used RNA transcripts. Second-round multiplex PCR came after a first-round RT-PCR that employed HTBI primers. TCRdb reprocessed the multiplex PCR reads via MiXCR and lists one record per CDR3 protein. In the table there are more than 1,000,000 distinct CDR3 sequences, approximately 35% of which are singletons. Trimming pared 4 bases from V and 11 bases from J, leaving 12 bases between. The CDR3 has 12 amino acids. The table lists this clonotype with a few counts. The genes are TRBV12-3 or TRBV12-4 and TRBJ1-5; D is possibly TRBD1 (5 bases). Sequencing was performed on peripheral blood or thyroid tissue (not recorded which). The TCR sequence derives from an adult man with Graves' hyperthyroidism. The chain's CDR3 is CASSSDSLSQHF. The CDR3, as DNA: TGTGCCAGCAGTTCAGACAGCCTCTCCCAGCATTTT.